This T cell receptor beta chain was retrieved from a study of sequential checkpoint blockade in melanoma. On the study more broadly: Patients were randomized 1:1 to nivolumab-then-ipilimumab or ipilimumab-then-nivolumab first-line. Each arm's sequence ended with maintenance nivolumab.

Treatment noted: randomized to nivolumab then ipilimumab (arm A) or the reverse (arm B). PBMC sorting kept live CD3+CD8+ cells without CD19 or CD56. The CDR3 has 14 amino acids. In germline, CDR1 is SQVTM, CDR2 ANQGSEA. V dropped 6 bases and J dropped 3 bases, with 15 bases sitting between them. Sequencing was performed with immunoSEQ multiplex PCR; in TCRdb, only in-frame clones are kept and a portion is missing. Of 30,000 to 40,000 clones in the sample, 70% to 90% are singletons; the top ten hold around 12%. The sequence came from a human donor with melanoma. The gene calls are TRBV29-1 and TRBJ1-3; unclear D gene. Sequencing was performed on CD8+ T cells sorted from blood (inferred from file names), taken from a patient given nivolumab and ipilimumab in sequence. The CDR3 sequence: CSVLRSGFGNTIYF. As DNA, the CDR3 is TGCAGCGTCCTAAGGTCGGGTTTTGGAAACACCATATATTTT. Full variable domain (outside the CDR3, taken from reference TRBV29-1 and TRBJ1-3): SAVISQKPSRDICQRGTSLTIQCQVDSQVTMMFWYRQQPGQSLTLIATANQGSEATYESGFVIDKFPISRPNLTFSTLTVSNMSPEDSSIYLCSVLRSGFGNTIYFGEGSWLTVV.